The 22 T cell receptor beta chains below come from one sample, sequenced in a study of cytomegalovirus exposure and HLA in healthy donors. Both 60 Vbeta primers and 13 Jbeta primers went into the PCR. The repertoire was sequenced with immunoSEQ multiplex PCR; TCRdb's copy has only in-frame clones and lacks some. Of about 140,000 clones in the sample, about 84% were seen once. Sequenced: PBMCs. The receptors were sampled from a man between 50 and 59 years old in good health and CMV-seronegative.

The rearrangement uses TRBV4-2 and TRBJ2-7; D might be TRBD2 (5 bases). The V end lost 3 bases, the J end lost 3 bases, and 12 bases lay between the germline ends. The CDR3 consists of 14 residues. Germline lookup yields CDR1 LGHNA and CDR2 YNFKEQ. The CDR3 is CASSQGLADYEQYF. The CDR3 bases are TGTGCCAGCAGCCAGGGTCTAGCAGACTACGAGCAGTACTTC.

Concerning this clone: This sample also contains other DNA sequences that code for the same CDR3. The V and J genes are TRBV19 and TRBJ1-3; D not certain. The V end lost 3 bases, the J end lost 2 bases, and 5 bases lay between the germline ends. Germline V gene data show CDR1 as LNHDA and CDR2 as SQIVND (reference sequence). This CDR3 has 13 amino acids. The CDR3 sequence: CASSMAAGNTIYF. The CDR3 coding sequence is TGTGCCAGTAGTATGGCCGCTGGAAACACCATATATTTT.

The chain couples TRBV7-9 to TRBJ1-1, with TRBD1 identical over 9 bases. The V segment lost 5 bases and the J segment 5 bases; nucleotides outside the gene matches: 12. CDR1 SEHNR and CDR2 FQNEAQ come from the germline V gene (reference sequence). The CDR3 extends over 16 amino acids. The CDR3 loop is CASSNRVGTGRTEAFF. DNA for the CDR3: TGTGCCAGCAGCAATAGAGTCGGGACAGGGCGGACTGAAGCTTTCTTT.

V is TRBV27 and J is TRBJ1-2; 8 nucleotides align to TRBD1. The V segment lost 4 bases and the J segment 7 bases; nucleotides outside the gene matches: 14. Germline V lookup: CDR1 MNHEY, CDR2 SMNVEV (reference sequence). The CDR3 spans 16 residues. The CDR3 coding sequence is TGTGCCAGCAGTTCCTCCTTTGGGCAGGGGGCAAGTGGCTACACCTTC. It yields the protein CASSSSFGQGASGYTF.

This sequence joins TRBV4-1 and TRBJ1-5; possibly TRBD1 for D (5 bases). Germline values: CDR1 MGHRA, CDR2 YSYEKL. V lost 0 bases, J lost 2 bases, and 14 bases lay in between. This CDR3 has 17 residues. CDR3 in DNA: TGCGCCAGCAGCCAAGATCCGATCGGCAGGGGCAATCAGCCCCAGCATTTT. This codes for CASSQDPIGRGNQPQHF.

The gene calls are TRBV5-6 and TRBJ1-1; no clear D gene. In germline, CDR1 is SGHDT, CDR2 YYEEEE. The CDR3 contains 13 residues. Trimming removed 0 bases from V and 4 bases from J, with 7 bases in between. The CDR3 DNA follows: TGTGCCAGCAGCTTGGGGGCAGTCACTGAAGCTTTCTTT. Translating gives CASSLGAVTEAFF.

This chain connects TRBV11-3 to TRBJ2-7; the match to TRBD2 covers 7 bases. Germline trimming cut 0 bases from V and 0 bases from J; bases unmatched to any gene: 11. The CDR3 loop spans 18 amino acids. Germline-derived CDR1 and CDR2 are SGHNT and YENEEA. Here the CDR3 reads CASSLEGQAGLSSYEQYF. CDR3 DNA: TGTGCCAGCAGCTTAGAGGGTCAAGCGGGGCTTAGCTCCTACGAGCAGTACTTC.

CDR3 sequence reads: CASSLSLIGQQNEQFF. In DNA, the CDR3 is TGTGCCAGCAGTTTATCGCTTATAGGACAGCAAAATGAGCAGTTCTTC. The gene calls are TRBV28 and TRBJ2-1; the D gene is possibly TRBD1 (6 bases). There are 16 residues in the CDR3. V was trimmed by 1 base and J by 7 bases, leaving 17 bases between them. Per germline, CDR1 MDHEN and CDR2 SYDVKM.

CDR3: CATSPTGTSSGNTIYF. CDR3 nucleotides: TGTGCCACCAGCCCGACAGGGACGAGCTCTGGAAACACCATATATTTT. V is TRBV15 and J is TRBJ1-3, with 7 bases identical to TRBD1. The V gene's germline CDR1 is LNHNV and CDR2 YYDKDF (reference sequence). CDR3 size: 16 residues. After removal of 5 bases from V and 0 bases from J, the junction contained 7 bases not matched to a gene.

This chain links TRBV5-1 with TRBJ2-3, with 7 bases fitting TRBD2. Germline V CDR1 and CDR2: SGHRS, YFSETQ. This CDR3 spans 20 amino acids. The junction had 17 bases not matched to a gene; V was cut back by 1 base and J by 0 bases. CDR3 sequence: CASSLFGSASGASSTDTQYF. As DNA, the CDR3 is TGCGCCAGCAGCTTGTTTGGATCCGCTAGCGGAGCATCTAGCACAGATACGCAGTATTTT.

The chain links TRBV30 to TRBJ1-3; possibly TRBD1 for D (5 bases). Trimming pared 2 bases from V and 3 bases from J, leaving 8 bases between. Germline CDR1 GTSNPN, CDR2 SVGIG (reference sequence). CDR3 length: 13 residues. Here the CDR3 reads CAWSSGNGNTIYF. CDR3 nucleotides: TGTGCCTGGAGTTCAGGGAATGGAAACACCATATATTTT.

The rearrangement links TRBV7-9 to TRBJ2-7; 7 bases are a match to TRBD1. The CDR3 is made up of 16 amino acids. The germline gives CDR1 SEHNR, CDR2 FQNEAQ (reference sequence). V shed 3 bases and J 2 bases; nucleotides not matched to a gene: 10. CDR3 bases: TGTGCCAGCAGCTTCGTCGACAGGGACCCAACCTACGAGCAGTACTTC. Protein sequence: CASSFVDRDPTYEQYF.

The genes are TRBV7-9 and TRBJ2-3; tentative D call: TRBD2 (6 bases). Germline lookup yields CDR1 SEHNR and CDR2 FQNEAQ (reference sequence). V was shortened by 4 bases and J by 6 bases, with 14 bases between the two germline ends. The CDR3 consists of 14 residues. CDR3 residues: CASSSRLVPDTQYF. Here the CDR3 DNA reads TGTGCCAGCAGCTCCCGACTAGTACCGGATACGCAGTATTTT.

The chain couples TRBV27 to TRBJ1-2; D may be TRBD1 (6 bases). Per germline, CDR1 MNHEY and CDR2 SMNVEV (reference sequence). The germline V and J ends were trimmed by 0 bases and 4 bases, with 12 bases remaining between them. The CDR3 loop spans 15 amino acids. The CDR3 reads CASSLSTGLTYGYTF. In DNA form, the CDR3 reads TGTGCCAGCAGTTTATCAACAGGGCTCACCTATGGCTACACCTTC.

V usage is TRBV2 and J usage is TRBJ2-7; TRBD1 might be the D (6 bases). The V gene's germline CDR1 is SNHLY and CDR2 FYNNEI. The V gene lost 1 base and the J gene lost 4 bases, with 11 bases spanning the gap. The CDR3 is 14 residues long. CDR3 in DNA: TGTGCCAGCAGTGAAGGACAGGCTGATTACGAGCAGTACTTC. Its translation: CASSEGQADYEQYF.

This clone was observed once. V gene TRBV5-1 combines with J gene TRBJ1-1; a weak D match, TRBD1 (6 bases). Germline loops: CDR1 SGHRS, CDR2 YFSETQ. The CDR3 extends over 15 amino acids. Trimming shortened V by 2 bases and J by 9 bases, and 20 bases separated the two germline ends. CDR3 residues: CASSLGDRKGLKAFF. The CDR3 nucleotides are TGCGCCAGCAGCTTAGGTGACAGGAAGGGGCTTAAAGCTTTCTTT.

This clone showed up just once. The rearrangement links TRBV11-2 to TRBJ1-1; D is possibly TRBD1 (5 bases). Per germline, CDR1 SGHAT and CDR2 FQNNGV. The CDR3 has 13 amino acids. Trimming removed 6 bases from V and 1 base from J, with 9 bases in between. This CDR3 is CASRGDTNTEAFF. Here the CDR3 DNA reads TGTGCCAGCAGAGGGGATACGAACACTGAAGCTTTCTTT.

The chain is built from TRBV28 and TRBJ1-4; D is ambiguous. Trimming took 4 bases from V and 7 from J, leaving 25 bases between them. CDR1 and CDR2 (germline): MDHEN, SYDVKM. CDR3 length: 18 residues. Here the CDR3 reads CASSSGLKTIVKSEKLFF. CDR3 DNA: TGTGCCAGCAGTTCCGGACTTAAAACAATCGTAAAATCTGAAAAACTGTTTTTT. Full variable domain (missing parts from reference TRBV28 and TRBJ1-4): DVKVTQSSRYLVKRTGEKVFLECVQDMDHENMFWYRQDPGLGLRLIYFSYDVKMKEKGDIPEGYSVSREKKERFSLILESASTNQTSMYLCASSSGLKTIVKSEKLFFGSGTQLSVL.

A single count supports this clone. The chain couples TRBV25-1 to TRBJ2-5; 8 nucleotides agree with TRBD1. Germline CDR1 and CDR2: MGHDK and SYGVNS. The CDR3 runs 15 residues. Trimming took 6 bases from V and 5 from J; bases not matched to a gene: 11. The CDR3 loop reads CASSETGDFTETQYF. CDR3 DNA: TGTGCCAGCAGCGAGACAGGGGACTTTACTGAGACCCAGTACTTC.

The gene calls are TRBV7-2 and TRBJ2-1; 12 positions match TRBD2. Trimming took 4 bases from V and 10 from J; bases not matched to a gene: 11. The CDR3 has 16 residues. From germline, CDR1 is SGHTA and CDR2 FQGNSA. The CDR3 nucleotides are TGTGCCAGCAGCTCAAGACTAGCGGGAGTCGTACGGGAGCAGTTCTTC. Its translation: CASSSRLAGVVREQFF.

This clone was seen only a few times. The gene calls are TRBV14 and TRBJ1-1; D ambiguous. V lost 1 base and J 1 base, leaving 13 bases between the germline ends. CDR3 length: 16 residues. CDR1 and CDR2 from the germline V gene are SGHDN and FVKESK. CDR3 DNA sequence: TGTGCCAGCAGCCAAGGTTACGGGGAGAGGAACACTGAAGCTTTCTTT. The encoded protein is CASSQGYGERNTEAFF.

The rearrangement joins TRBV6-1 to TRBJ1-5, with 8 bases aligning to TRBD1. CDR3 length: 15 amino acids. Losses at the gene ends were 7 bases for V and 4 bases for J; bases not matched to a gene: 9. Germline V gene lookup returns CDR1 MNHNS and CDR2 SASEGT. CDR3 coding DNA: TGTGCCAGCATGGTGTCAGGGGGCCCAAATCAGCCCCAGCATTTT. This gives the protein CASMVSGGPNQPQHF.